This T cell receptor beta chain was retrieved from a study of cytomegalovirus exposure and HLA in healthy donors. Turning to the study itself: About 80 million unique TCRs from HLA-typed donors were held in an early data release.

The study ran its PCR with 60 Vbeta and 13 Jbeta primers. Profiling relied on immunoSEQ multiplex PCR, and the TCRdb table lists in-frame clones only, not all of them. The sample contains 50,000 to 65,000 clones, approximately 81% of which appear only once. Trimming took 2 bases from V and 4 from J; bases not matched to a gene: 5. This CDR3 has 15 amino acids. Looked up from germline, CDR1 is SNHLY and CDR2 is FYNNEI. The J gene is TRBJ1-1, the V gene TRBV2, with 9 bases that match TRBD1. The source material was PBMCs. This TCR was sampled from a woman aged 18-30 years in good health and CMV-seronegative. CDR3 amino acids: CASSEKGTGPTEAFF. The CDR3 DNA reads as TGTGCCAGCAGTGAAAAAGGGACAGGGCCCACTGAAGCTTTCTTT.